One and the same sample provided the 14 T cell receptor beta chains below, sequenced in a study of blood T cells in healthy people across ages. Alongside a J-beta primer mix, a sample-barcoded 5' primer served in a second PCR lasting roughly 7 to 11 cycles. TCRdb called the 5' RACE reads again in MiXCR, with one record for every CDR3 protein. The sample lists 730,000 or so distinct CDR3 sequences, roughly 41% occurring once. Sequenced material: blood. Source of these receptors: a woman aged 55-75 years in good health.

The table lists this clonotype with a count of one. The V gene is TRBV3-1, the J gene TRBJ2-4; D is unclear. The end of the DNA is better explained by TRBJ2-7, so the J call may be wrong. Germline V CDR1 and CDR2: LGHDT, YNNKEL (reference sequence). The CDR3 runs to 13 residues. The chain's CDR3 is CASSQVVSVEQYF. CDR3 nucleotides: TGTGCCAGCAGCCAAGTGGTGAGCGTCGAGCAGTACTTC.

The chain has TRBV7-3 and TRBJ2-3; 7 nucleotides line up with TRBD2. Germline CDR1 is SGHTA and CDR2 is FQGTGA. The CDR3 totals 15 residues. With 3 bases clipped from V and 3 bases from J, the junction kept 6 bases outside the gene matches. As DNA, the CDR3 is TGTGCCAGCAGCTTGATCGGGGGGTCTACAGATACGCAGTATTTT. Translation: CASSLIGGSTDTQYF.

In the case of this clonotype: One end of the junction does not line up with germline, which may come from a read error. This chain connects TRBV20-1 to TRBJ1-2; TRBD1 might be the D (5 bases). This CDR3 is 12 amino acids long. From germline, CDR1 is DFQATT and CDR2 SNEGSKA (reference sequence). The chain's CDR3 is CSARDDRYGHTF. CDR3 sequence (DNA): TGCAGTGCTAGAGATGACAGATATGGCCACACCTTC.

Regarding this clonotype: A junction end diverges from the germline sequence, so it may reflect a read error. This chain uses TRBV7-2 with TRBJ2-7, with 8 bases that match TRBD1. Germline assignment: CDR1 SGHTA and CDR2 FQGNSA. The CDR3 has 15 amino acids. The CDR3 DNA is TGTGCCAGCAGTTTAGGGGGACAGGCCATCTACGAGCAGTACTTC. Protein sequence: CASSLGGQAIYEQYF.

This clonotype was counted a few times. CDR3 DNA: TGTGCCAGCTCACCCCGGGACAGGAGCTACGAGCAGTACTTC. It codes for CASSPRDRSYEQYF. This chain links TRBV18 with TRBJ2-7, with 8 nucleotides matching TRBD1. V gave up 3 bases and J gave up 3 bases; unmatched junction bases: 4. The CDR3 is 14 residues long. The germline V gene has CDR1 KGHSH and CDR2 LQKENI. Full variable domain (missing parts from reference TRBV18 and TRBJ2-7): NAGVMQNPRHLVRRRGQEARLRCSPMKGHSHVYWYRQLPEEGLKFMVYLQKENIIDESGMPKERFSAEFPKEGPSILRIQQVVRGDSAAYFCASSPRDRSYEQYFGPGTRLTVT.

Worth noting for this clonotype: One end of the junction varies from germline; a read error may be responsible. The V and J genes are TRBV20-1 and TRBJ2-1; 9 bases align to TRBD1. The CDR3 sequence is 12 residues long. Germline V gene data show CDR1 as DFQATT and CDR2 as SNEGSKA (reference sequence). CDR3 coding DNA: TGCAGTGCTAGGGACAGGGGAGTCGAGCAGGTCTTC. Amino acids: CSARDRGVEQVF.

V usage is TRBV4-2 and J usage is TRBJ2-5; 13 bases are shared with TRBD2. Germline loops: CDR1 LGHNA, CDR2 YNFKEQ. The V and J ends lost 0 bases and 5 bases, in that order; junction bases with no gene match: 9. This CDR3 is built from 18 residues. CDR3 sequence (DNA): TGTGCCAGCAGCCAAGATCCAGCCGGGACTAGCGGGGTGGAGACCCAGTACTTC. This codes for CASSQDPAGTSGVETQYF.

The V gene is TRBV10-3, the J gene TRBJ2-7; no definite D call. Trimming removed 10 bases from V and 1 base from J, with 11 bases in between. Per germline, CDR1 ENHRY and CDR2 SYGVKD. The CDR3 has 12 residues. CDR3: CATGISSYEQYF. CDR3 nucleotide sequence: TGTGCCACCGGCATTAGTTCCTACGAGCAGTACTTC.

This clonotype was seen more than once but under ten times. The rearrangement links TRBV6-6 to TRBJ2-3; 14 bases map to TRBD2. The CDR3 sequence is 16 residues long. In germline, CDR1 is MNHNY, CDR2 SVGAGI (reference sequence). Unmatched junction bases numbered 7, after V lost 6 bases and J lost 5 bases. The chain's CDR3 is CASRPPGLAGEDTQYF. DNA of the CDR3: TGTGCCAGCAGGCCCCCGGGACTAGCGGGAGAAGATACGCAGTATTTT.

The chain has TRBV29-1 and TRBJ2-1; 12 bases are a match to TRBD1. The CDR3 has 15 residues. CDR1 is SQVTM and CDR2 is ANQGSEA in the germline V gene. Trimming removed 6 bases from V and 7 bases from J; junction bases left unmatched: 10. The CDR3 loop is CSVATGQGANNEQFF. The CDR3 nucleotides read TGCAGCGTGGCCACGGGACAGGGGGCGAATAATGAGCAGTTCTTC.

The chain has TRBV29-1 and TRBJ1-1, with a possible D match to TRBD1 (6 bases). Germline assignment: CDR1 SQVTM and CDR2 ANQGSEA. The CDR3 has 13 amino acids. Between the trimmed V and J ends, which lost 4 bases and 5 bases, there was a span of 14 bases. The CDR3 sequence is CSVAPARGTEAFF. CDR3 sequence (DNA): TGCAGCGTTGCCCCCGCCAGGGGTACTGAAGCTTTCTTT.

The chain combines TRBV13 with TRBJ2-2; 9 nucleotides agree with TRBD2. CDR1 and CDR2 (germline): PRHDT, FYEKMQ (reference sequence). V dropped 6 bases and J dropped 6; count of bases not matched to a gene: 8. CDR3 length: 15 residues. CDR3 nucleotides: TGTGCCAGCAGTTCTCGGACTAGCGTTGCCGGGGAGCTGTTTTTT. It translates to CASSSRTSVAGELFF.

This clonotype occurred a few times. V gene TRBV20-1 combines with J gene TRBJ1-6; no firm D call. V gave up 0 bases and J gave up 10 bases, with 19 bases separating them. The CDR3 has 16 residues. The V gene's germline CDR1 is DFQATT and CDR2 SNEGSKA (reference sequence). The CDR3 coding sequence is TGCAGTGCTAGAGATCTCCGGACGGGTTTAAGGTCACCCCTCCACTTT. It translates to CSARDLRTGLRSPLHF.

In this sample, this clonotype turned up many times. The chain links TRBV5-1 to TRBJ1-1, with D maybe TRBD1 (5 bases). The germline gives CDR1 SGHRS, CDR2 YFSETQ. The ends were cut back, 4 bases at V and 4 bases at J, with 14 bases in the middle. The CDR3 contains 14 residues. The CDR3 is CASSGGAPGTEAFF. The CDR3 DNA is TGCGCCAGCAGCGGTGGGGCGCCGGGCACTGAAGCTTTCTTT.